This T cell receptor beta chain comes out of a study of T cell responses to AZD1222 COVID-19 vaccine. Whole-study context: Pooled together were second doses at about 4 or about 12 weeks.

The CDR3 runs to 15 residues. Germline V gene lookup returns CDR1 MNHEY and CDR2 SVGAGI. Trimming took 8 bases from V and 0 from J, leaving 16 bases between them. Study-wide points: A mostly white British donor set with more females was recruited, and clonal diversity was possibly underestimated. The peak T cell response came first, and repertoires were sampled only after it.

As to this clone: Its antigen is not identified.

TCRdb keeps only in-frame clones here, not all; method: immunoSEQ multiplex PCR. The sample contains 150,000 or so clones, 70% to 90% of which appear only once. The clonotype originates from an adult in good health. V gene TRBV6-5 combines with J gene TRBJ1-1, with D perhaps matching TRBD1 (6 bases). Source: peripheral blood, taken on day 0 of AZD1222 vaccination. The CDR3 is CASSKTGGMNTEAFF. The DNA for the CDR3 is TGTGCCAGCTCGAAGACAGGTGGCATGAACACTGAAGCTTTCTTT.